Each of the 22 T cell receptor beta chains below was sequenced from the same sample in a study of cytomegalovirus exposure and HLA in healthy donors. Both 60 Vbeta primers and 13 Jbeta primers went into the PCR. TCRdb keeps only in-frame clones here, not all; method: immunoSEQ multiplex PCR. Among approximately 120,000 clones listed, around 80% were seen once. Sequencing was performed on PBMCs. The source is a woman aged 55-70 years in good health and CMV-seropositive.

The chain carries TRBV7-2 and TRBJ1-5, with 8 positions matching TRBD1. The CDR3 has 16 residues. Germline CDR1 SGHTA, CDR2 FQGNSA. With 2 bases clipped from V and 4 bases from J, the junction kept 7 bases outside the gene matches. The CDR3 nucleotides read TGTGCCAGCAGCTTATCTCCAGGGGGCCTTAATCAGCCCCAGCATTTT. Its protein is CASSLSPGGLNQPQHF.

The chain is built from TRBV5-1 and TRBJ1-2; 7 nucleotides agree with TRBD1. Trimming took 7 bases from V and 4 from J; bases not matched to a gene: 16. CDR1 SGHRS and CDR2 YFSETQ come from the germline V gene. The CDR3 has 16 amino acids. CDR3 DNA sequence: TGCGCCAGCTTCATTGGGGGGACAGCCGAACCCTATGGCTACACCTTC. As protein: CASFIGGTAEPYGYTF. The full variable domain, completed using reference TRBV5-1 and TRBJ1-2, is KAGVTQTPRYLIKTRGQQVTLSCSPISGHRSVSWYQQTPGQGLQFLFEYFSETQRNKGNFPGRFSGRQFSNSRSEMNVSTLELGDSALYLCASFIGGTAEPYGYTFGSGTRLTVV.

This rearrangement joins TRBV18 to TRBJ1-1; weak D call: TRBD1 (6 bases). The CDR3 sequence is 13 residues long. Trimming pared 8 bases from V and 1 base from J, leaving 11 bases between. The V gene's germline CDR1 is KGHSH and CDR2 LQKENI. Here the CDR3 DNA reads TGTGCCAGCCTAGGGGGAGCGAACACTGAAGCTTTCTTT. Protein: CASLGGANTEAFF.

This clone came up a few times. The V call is TRBV12-5, the J call TRBJ1-2; perhaps TRBD1 as D (5 bases). Germline V gives CDR1 LGHNT, CDR2 FRNRAP. The ends were cut back, 2 bases at V and 7 bases at J, with 14 bases in the middle. This CDR3 region has 14 residues. The CDR3 nucleotides read TGTGCTAGTGGTTTGTCCCAGGTGGGGGGTGGCTACACCTTC. Residues: CASGLSQVGGGYTF.

The chain employs TRBV5-6 and TRBJ2-7; D might be TRBD2 (6 bases). Per the germline V gene, CDR1 is SGHDT and CDR2 is YYEEEE. The V end was cut by 4 bases, the J end by 4 bases, with 15 bases between. CDR3 length equals 14 residues. CDR3 DNA: TGTGCCAGCAGCACGTCGGCCGGGGGTTACGAGCAGTACTTC. This encodes CASSTSAGGYEQYF.

The chain uses TRBV7-2 and TRBJ1-1; possible D gene TRBD1, 5 bases. This CDR3 has 13 residues. Germline CDR1 reads SGHTA; CDR2 reads FQGNSA. Trimming stripped 3 bases from V and 3 bases from J, with 8 bases between. The CDR3 loop reads CASSFGRDTEAFF. The CDR3 coding sequence is TGTGCCAGCAGCTTCGGCAGGGACACTGAAGCTTTCTTT.

The CDR3 DNA follows: TGTGCCAGCAGCGTGTTTGAGGGGGCGGATACGCAGTATTTT. Its protein is CASSVFEGADTQYF. The chain links TRBV9 to TRBJ2-3; 7 bases are a match to TRBD1. The germline V gene encodes CDR1 SGDLS and CDR2 YYNGEE. V shed 2 bases, J shed 6 bases, and the junction held 6 bases outside the gene matches. CDR3 length: 14 residues. The whole variable domain, remainder taken from reference TRBV9 and TRBJ2-3, is DSGVTQTPKHLITATGQRVTLRCSPRSGDLSVYWYQQSLDQGLQFLIQYYNGEERAKGNILERFSAQQFPDLHSELNLSSLELGDSALYFCASSVFEGADTQYFGPGTRLTVL.

This clone has a single count. The germline gene is not matched at one end of the junction; a read error may be the cause. The genes are TRBV19 and TRBJ1-5; D is unclear. Germline-derived CDR1 and CDR2 are LNHDA and SQIVND (reference sequence). The CDR3 extends over 14 amino acids. The CDR3 region has the DNA TGTGCCAGTAGTATAGAACTGCCCAATCAACCCCAGCATTTT. As protein: CASSIELPNQPQHF.

Here the CDR3 DNA reads TGTGCCAGCAGCGTATACAATGAGCAGTTCTTC. Its protein product is CASSVYNEQFF. The genes are TRBV14 and TRBJ2-1; no definite D call. Germline V gene lookup returns CDR1 SGHDN and CDR2 FVKESK. There are 11 residues in the CDR3. V lost 5 bases to trimming and J lost 4 bases, with 3 bases between them. Full variable domain (remainder filled in from reference TRBV14 and TRBJ2-1): EAGVTQFPSHSVIEKGQTVTLRCDPISGHDNLYWYRRVMGKEIKFLLHFVKESKQDESGMPNNRFLAERTGGTYSTLKVQPAELEDSGVYFCASSVYNEQFFGPGTRLTVL.

The V and J genes are TRBV18 and TRBJ2-6; TRBD2 might be the D (6 bases). This CDR3 has 18 amino acids. Germline V lookup: CDR1 KGHSH, CDR2 LQKENI. The ends were cut back, 2 bases at V and 4 bases at J, with 18 bases in the middle. The CDR3: CASSPGRRGVWGANVLTF. The CDR3 region has the DNA TGTGCCAGCTCACCAGGGAGGAGGGGAGTGTGGGGGGCCAACGTCCTGACTTTC.

The sample holds one count of this clone. An end of the junction does not agree with germline; a read error may underlie this. The V and J genes are TRBV7-7 and TRBJ2-5; TRBD1 might be the D (5 bases). The CDR3 is 14 residues long. Germline V gene sequence: CDR1 SSHAT, CDR2 FNYEAQ (reference sequence). CDR3 in DNA: TGTGCTAGCAGCTTGTATCAGGGTCGGGAGACCCAGTACTTC. It codes for CASSLYQGRETQYF. Combining the CDR3 with reference TRBV7-7 and TRBJ2-5 gives the whole variable domain GAGVSQSPRYKVTKRGQDVTLRCDPISSHATLYWYQQALGQGPEFLTYFNYEAQPDKSGLPSDRFSAERPEGSISTLTIQRTEQRDSAMYRCASSLYQGRETQYFGPGTRLLVL.

The chain joins TRBV9 to TRBJ2-3, with D hard to call. This CDR3 comprises 15 residues. Trimming stripped 0 bases from V and 0 bases from J, with 8 bases between. CDR1 and CDR2 (germline): SGDLS, YYNGEE. CDR3 sequence reads: CASSVGSASTDTQYF. CDR3 DNA: TGTGCCAGCAGCGTAGGGAGCGCAAGCACAGATACGCAGTATTTT.

The CDR3 is CASSSGTGVNYGYTF. As DNA, the CDR3 is TGCGCCAGCAGCTCCGGGACAGGGGTTAACTATGGCTACACCTTC. The chain carries TRBV5-1 and TRBJ1-2, with TRBD1 matching 10 bases. Trimming took 3 bases from V and 1 from J; bases not matched to a gene: 3. Germline assignment: CDR1 SGHRS and CDR2 YFSETQ. The CDR3 covers 15 residues.

The chain recombines TRBV7-3 with TRBJ2-7; D is perhaps TRBD1 (7 bases). Germline-derived CDR1 and CDR2 are SGHTA and FQGTGA. V was cut by 4 bases and J by 6 bases, with 13 bases left in between. This CDR3 contains 13 residues. The CDR3 sequence: CASSSYRGGEQYF. The DNA for the CDR3 is TGTGCCAGCAGCTCCTACAGGGGAGGCGAGCAGTACTTC. The full variable domain, completed using reference TRBV7-3 and TRBJ2-7, is GAGVSQTPSNKVTEKGKYVELRCDPISGHTALYWYRQSLGQGPEFLIYFQGTGAADDSGLPNDRFFAVRPEGSVSTLKIQRTERGDSAVYLCASSSYRGGEQYFGPGTRLTVT.

The chain has TRBV7-5 and TRBJ1-5; the table names TRBD1, a call not compared with the DNA. TRBV7-5 is recorded as a pseudogene. This CDR3 contains 19 residues. Written as DNA, the CDR3 is TGTGCCAGGATCAATCAACCGGGACAGAAAGATTATAGCAATCAGCCCCAGCATTTT. This encodes CARINQPGQKDYSNQPQHF.

The chain is built from TRBV2 and TRBJ1-2; possibly TRBD1 for D (6 bases). The CDR3 covers 14 residues. Germline V gene lookup returns CDR1 SNHLY and CDR2 FYNNEI. The ends were cut back, 7 bases at V and 5 bases at J, with 17 bases in the middle. For the CDR3, the DNA is TGTGCCAGCACCCAAGAGGGGGTTAGGTATGGCTACACCTTC. This sequence encodes CASTQEGVRYGYTF.

J is TRBJ2-7 and V is TRBV7-2; D gene ambiguous. V lost 1 base and J 5 bases, leaving 12 bases between the germline ends. CDR1 SGHTA and CDR2 FQGNSA come from the germline V gene. CDR3 length: 14 residues. The CDR3 loop is CASSLGNSLNEQYF. In DNA, the CDR3 is TGTGCCAGCAGCTTAGGTAACTCCCTCAACGAGCAGTACTTC.

The chain carries TRBV2 and TRBJ1-3; a weak D match, TRBD1 (6 bases). The germline gives CDR1 SNHLY, CDR2 FYNNEI. V gave up 6 bases and J gave up 2 bases, with 11 bases separating them. This CDR3 has 14 residues. The CDR3 sequence: CASRTTGPGNTIYF. The CDR3 coding sequence is TGTGCCAGCAGGACCACAGGGCCTGGAAACACCATATATTTT. The entire variable domain, with the rest obtained from reference TRBV2 and TRBJ1-3, is as follows: EPEVTQTPSHQVTQMGQEVILRCVPISNHLYFYWYRQILGQKVEFLVSFYNNEISEKSEIFDDQFSVERPDGSNFTLKIRSTKLEDSAMYFCASRTTGPGNTIYFGEGSWLTVV.

The rearrangement uses TRBV19 and TRBJ2-5, with D maybe TRBD2 (6 bases). The CDR3 has 13 residues. The germline V gene has CDR1 LNHDA and CDR2 SQIVND (reference sequence). The V end lost 4 bases, the J end lost 7 bases, and 13 bases lay between the germline ends. CDR3 loop: CASSTRVGGTQYF. In DNA form, the CDR3 reads TGTGCCAGTAGTACTCGGGTCGGGGGGACCCAGTACTTC.

V gene TRBV28 combines with J gene TRBJ2-4, with 10 nucleotides matching TRBD2. The CDR3 is made up of 14 amino acids. Trimming took 7 bases from V and 7 from J; bases not matched to a gene: 7. Germline V gene data show CDR1 as MDHEN and CDR2 as SYDVKM. In DNA form, the CDR3 reads TGTGCCAGCAACCTAGCGGGGGCCACGAACATTCAGTACTTC. This translates into CASNLAGATNIQYF.

V usage is TRBV6-5 and J usage is TRBJ2-2; TRBD1 aligns across 9 bases. V lost 5 bases, J lost 10 bases, and 5 bases stayed unmatched. CDR1 is MNHEY and CDR2 is SVGAGI in the germline V gene. This CDR3 region has 13 residues. CDR3 residues: CASSNRGQKELFF. The CDR3 nucleotides read TGTGCCAGCAGTAACAGGGGGCAAAAGGAGCTGTTTTTT.

This clone occurred once. The chain recombines TRBV5-6 with TRBJ1-2, with 7 positions matching TRBD1. J gave up 3 bases and V 4 bases, and 3 bases lay outside the gene matches. The CDR3 runs to 13 residues. The V gene's germline CDR1 is SGHDT and CDR2 YYEEEE. In DNA form, the CDR3 reads TGTGCCAGCAGCCTGGGACAGTACTATGGCTACACCTTC. Translated, it gives CASSLGQYYGYTF.